Each of the 8 T cell receptor beta chains below was sequenced from the same sample in a study of spatial heterogeneity in lung cancer. TCRdb re-called the 5' RACE reads through MiXCR, storing one row per CDR3 protein. Among around 37,000 distinct CDR3 sequences, about 7.7% were seen once, and the ten largest hold approximately 28%. Time point denoted: sample taken at primary tumor resection. Sequencing was performed on PBMCs, taken at surgery. The origin of the receptors is a female donor with early-stage non-small cell lung cancer.

This clonotype turned up a few times. The CDR3 coding sequence is TGTGCCAGCAGCTCCCACCCGCGCTATGGGGAGCAGTACTTC. This sequence encodes CASSSHPRYGEQYF. The chain employs TRBV7-8 and TRBJ2-7; D gene uncertain. V dropped 4 bases and J dropped 7 bases, with 17 bases sitting between them. The CDR3 is 14 residues long. Germline CDR1 reads SGHVS; CDR2 reads FQNEAQ.

This clonotype was counted many times. V and J are TRBV6-2 or TRBV6-3 and TRBJ2-3; 9 nucleotides align to TRBD2. The CDR3 is made up of 16 amino acids. The J segment lost 4 bases and the V segment lost 7 bases, leaving 12 bases of the junction unmatched. Looked up from germline, CDR1 is MNHEY and CDR2 is SVGEGT. CDR3 in DNA: TGTGCCAGCACTGGCCCCCGCGGGAGGGCCGCAGATACGCAGTATTTT. As protein: CASTGPRGRAADTQYF.

Worth noting for this clonotype: This may arise from a read error, as a much more abundant clone is one base away. J is TRBJ1-3 and V is TRBV5-1, with D maybe TRBD1 (6 bases). CDR1 SGHRS and CDR2 YFSETQ come from the germline V gene. CDR3 length: 15 residues. CDR3 amino acids: CANSLGAGFGNTIYF. CDR3 DNA sequence: TGCGCCAACAGCTTGGGGGCTGGATTTGGAAACACCATATATTTT. The entire variable domain, with the rest obtained from reference TRBV5-1 and TRBJ1-3, is as follows: KAGVTQTPRYLIKTRGQQVTLSCSPISGHRSVSWYQQTPGQGLQFLFEYFSETQRNKGNFPGRFSGRQFSNSRSEMNVSTLELGDSALYLCANSLGAGFGNTIYFGEGSWLTVV.

The V gene is TRBV5-1, the J gene TRBJ2-1; maybe TRBD1 (5 bases). The CDR3 has 13 residues. Germline CDR1 reads SGHRS; CDR2 reads YFSETQ. The V gene lost 0 bases and the J gene lost 5 bases, with 6 bases spanning the gap. Here the CDR3 DNA reads TGCGCCAGCAGCTTGGCGACAGACAATGAGCAGTTCTTC. Translating it yields CASSLATDNEQFF.

The rearrangement links TRBV6-5 to TRBJ2-3, with 7 bases fitting TRBD2. After removal of 0 bases from V and 2 bases from J, the junction contained 5 bases not matched to a gene. The germline CDR1 and CDR2 sequences are MNHEY and SVGAGI. The CDR3 runs to 16 residues. CDR3 DNA sequence: TGTGCCAGCAGTTACTCGTCTAGCGGAGCCACAGATACGCAGTATTTT. This codes for CASSYSSSGATDTQYF.

This clonotype has only a few counts. This rearrangement joins TRBV5-1 to TRBJ2-1; 7 nucleotides match TRBD2. The V gene end was trimmed by 4 bases and the J gene end by 10 bases; junction bases not matched to a gene: 14. The CDR3 sequence is 15 residues long. In germline, CDR1 is SGHRS, CDR2 YFSETQ. CDR3 region: CASSPGLVGHMEQFF. The CDR3 nucleotides read TGCGCCAGCAGCCCAGGACTAGTCGGTCACATGGAGCAGTTCTTC.

V and J are TRBV5-4 and TRBJ2-7; tentative D call: TRBD1 (5 bases). In germline, CDR1 is SGHNT, CDR2 YYREEE (reference sequence). The CDR3 spans 14 residues. V shed 4 bases and J shed 5 bases, with 16 bases lying between them. The CDR3: CASSHRSGFNEQYF. The CDR3 bases are TGTGCCAGCAGCCACCGCTCAGGGTTCAACGAGCAGTACTTC.

This clonotype was counted between two and nine times. The gene calls are TRBV30 and TRBJ1-4; possibly TRBD1 for D (6 bases). CDR1 is GTSNPN and CDR2 is SVGIG in the germline V gene (reference sequence). This CDR3 has 14 amino acids. V lost 5 bases and J lost 0, with 10 bases in between. In nucleotides, the CDR3 is TGTGCCTGGCTGCCAGGGGCAACTAATGAAAAACTGTTTTTT. Protein product: CAWLPGATNEKLFF.